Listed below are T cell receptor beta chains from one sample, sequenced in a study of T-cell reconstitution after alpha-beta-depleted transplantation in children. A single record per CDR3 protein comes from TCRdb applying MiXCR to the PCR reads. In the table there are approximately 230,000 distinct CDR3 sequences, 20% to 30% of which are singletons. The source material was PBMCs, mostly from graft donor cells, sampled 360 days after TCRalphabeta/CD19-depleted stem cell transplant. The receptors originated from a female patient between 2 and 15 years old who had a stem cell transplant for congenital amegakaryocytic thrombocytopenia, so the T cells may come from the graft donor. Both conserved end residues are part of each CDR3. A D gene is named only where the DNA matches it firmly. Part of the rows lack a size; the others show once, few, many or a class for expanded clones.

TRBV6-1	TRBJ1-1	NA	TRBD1	CASSEVDRSVAFF	TGTGCCAGCAGTGAAGTGGACAGGTCGGTGGCTTTCTTT
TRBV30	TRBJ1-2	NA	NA	CAWTAGFSYGYTF	TGTGCCTGGACCGCAGGGTTCTCCTATGGCTACACCTTC
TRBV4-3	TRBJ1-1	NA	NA	CASRKSPLDTEAFF	TGCGCCAGCAGGAAGAGCCCTCTAGACACTGAAGCTTTCTTT
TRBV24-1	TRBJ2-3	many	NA	CATSDLNGTSTDTQYF	TGTGCCACCAGTGATTTGAACGGAACTAGCACAGATACGCAGTATTTT
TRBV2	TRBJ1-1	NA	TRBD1	CATKTGARNTEAFF	TGTGCCACCAAGACAGGGGCGCGGAACACTGAAGCTTTCTTT
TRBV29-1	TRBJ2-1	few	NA	CSVERALDSYNEQFF	TGCAGCGTCGAGAGGGCACTTGACTCCTACAATGAGCAGTTCTTC
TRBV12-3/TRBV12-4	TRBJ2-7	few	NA	CASSLASETVTEQYF	TGTGCCAGCAGTTTAGCCAGCGAGACAGTGACCGAGCAGTACTTC
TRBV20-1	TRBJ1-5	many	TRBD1	CSAARDSNQPQHF	TGCAGTGCTGCCCGGGACAGTAATCAGCCCCAGCATTTT
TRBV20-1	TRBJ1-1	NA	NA	CSDLRGGDTEAFF	TGCAGTGATTTGAGGGGAGGGGACACTGAAGCTTTCTTT
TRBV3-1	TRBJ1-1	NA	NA	CASSDRTGNTEAFF	TGTGCCAGCAGCGACCGGACGGGGAACACTGAAGCTTTCTTT
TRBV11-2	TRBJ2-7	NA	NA	CASSSVTAERTYEQYF	TGTGCCAGCAGCTCTGTTACGGCAGAGAGAACCTACGAGCAGTACTTC
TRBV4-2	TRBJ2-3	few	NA	CASSQDFLLVDWFADTQYF	TGTGCCAGCAGCCAAGATTTTCTTCTGGTAGACTGGTTCGCAGATACGCAGTATTTT
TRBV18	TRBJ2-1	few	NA	CASSLTGYYNEQFF	TGTGCCAGCTCACTAACAGGGTACTACAATGAGCAGTTCTTC
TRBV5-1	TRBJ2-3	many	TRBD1	CASSLQDRRTDTQYF	TGCGCCAGCAGCTTGCAGGACAGGAGGACAGATACGCAGTATTTT
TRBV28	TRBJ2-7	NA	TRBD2	CASSLGAGGHYEQYF	TGTGCCAGCAGTTTAGGAGCGGGAGGACACTACGAGCAGTACTTC
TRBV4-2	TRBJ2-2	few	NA	CASSQGVIVTGELFF	TGTGCCAGCAGCCAAGGGGTGATCGTTACCGGGGAGCTGTTTTTT
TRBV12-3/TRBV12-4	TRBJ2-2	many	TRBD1	CASSFSPGGTGELFF	TGTGCCAGCAGTTTCTCCCCAGGGGGCACCGGGGAGCTGTTTTTT
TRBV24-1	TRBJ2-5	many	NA	CATSDSPGETQYF	TGTGCCACCAGTGATTCCCCTGGAGAGACCCAGTACTTC
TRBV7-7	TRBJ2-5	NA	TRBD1	CASSRTTGQGETQYF	TGTGCCAGCAGCCGAACGACAGGGCAGGGCGAGACCCAGTACTTC
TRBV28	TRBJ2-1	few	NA	CASSFRLDNEQFF	TGTGCCAGCAGTTTTCGTTTGGACAATGAGCAGTTCTTC
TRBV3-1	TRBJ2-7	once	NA	CASSQVAGEYEQYF	TGTGCCAGCAGCCAAGTCGCCGGAGAATACGAGCAGTACTTC
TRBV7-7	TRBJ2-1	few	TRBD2	CASSSQLAGEQFF	TGTGCCAGCAGCTCCCAACTAGCGGGCGAGCAGTTCTTC
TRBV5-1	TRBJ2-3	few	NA	CASNPTGSGLTDTQYF	TGCGCCAGCAACCCTACAGGGAGCGGACTCACAGATACGCAGTATTTT
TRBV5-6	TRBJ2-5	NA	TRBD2	CASSLAGSTLETQYF	TGTGCCAGCAGCTTAGCGGGATCCACCTTGGAAACCCAGTACTTC
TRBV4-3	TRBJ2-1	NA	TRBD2	CASSQGGSGGSSYNEQFF	TGCGCCAGCAGCCAAGGGGGTAGCGGGGGAAGCTCCTACAATGAGCAGTTCTTC
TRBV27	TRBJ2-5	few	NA	CASRRITGLLETQYF	TGTGCCAGCAGGCGCATTACAGGGCTCCTAGAGACCCAGTACTTC
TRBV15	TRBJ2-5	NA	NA	CATSLRTAQETQYF	TGTGCCACCAGCCTCCGGACAGCACAAGAGACCCAGTACTTC
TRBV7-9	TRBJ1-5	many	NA	CASSHIGNQPQHF	TGTGCCAGCAGCCACATCGGGAATCAGCCCCAGCATTTT
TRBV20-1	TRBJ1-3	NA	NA	CSARSMFSGNTIYF	TGCAGTGCTAGATCCATGTTCTCTGGAAACACCATATATTTT
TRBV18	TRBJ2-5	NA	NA	CASSPPRSTVGEETQYF	TGTGCCAGCTCACCACCGAGGTCGACTGTTGGGGAAGAGACCCAGTACTTC
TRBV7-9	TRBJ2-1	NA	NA	CASSLVGYEQFF	TGTGCCAGCAGCTTAGTAGGGTATGAGCAGTTCTTC
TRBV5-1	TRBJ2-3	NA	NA	CASSRVDSTDTQYF	TGCGCCAGCAGCCGGGTCGACAGCACAGATACGCAGTATTTT
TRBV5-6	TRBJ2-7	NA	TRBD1	CASSLAQGTVYEQYF	TGTGCCAGCAGCTTGGCCCAAGGGACAGTTTACGAGCAGTACTTC